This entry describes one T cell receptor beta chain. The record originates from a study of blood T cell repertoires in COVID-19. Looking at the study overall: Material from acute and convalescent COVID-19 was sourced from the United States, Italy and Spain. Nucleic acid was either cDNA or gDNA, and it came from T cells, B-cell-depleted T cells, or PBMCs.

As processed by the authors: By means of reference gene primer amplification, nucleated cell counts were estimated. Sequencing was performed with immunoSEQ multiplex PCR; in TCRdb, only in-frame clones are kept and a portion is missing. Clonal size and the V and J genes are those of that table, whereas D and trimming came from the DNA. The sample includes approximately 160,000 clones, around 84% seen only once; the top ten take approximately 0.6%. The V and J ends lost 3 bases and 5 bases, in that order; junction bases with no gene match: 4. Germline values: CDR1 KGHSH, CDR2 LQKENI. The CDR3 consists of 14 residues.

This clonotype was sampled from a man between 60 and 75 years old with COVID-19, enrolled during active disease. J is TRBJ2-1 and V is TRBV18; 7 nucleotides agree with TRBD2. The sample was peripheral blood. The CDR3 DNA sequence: TGTGCCAGCTCACCCCCGGGACTAAACAATGAGCAGTTCTTC. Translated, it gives CASSPPGLNNEQFF.